This T cell receptor (beta chain) was profiled in a study of a mutant IDH1 vaccine in newly diagnosed glioma. Turning to the study itself: It was radiotherapy, temozolomide, or both that patients received previously, with most receiving both.

As regards this clone: Its antigen is not known.

Findings of the study overall: Vaccination elicited immune responses in around 92% of patients.

Regarding time point: week 11, during vaccination. The study gave 300 ug of mutant IDH1 20-mer peptide per vaccine dose, with topical imiquimod. J gave up 6 bases and V 1 base, and 3 bases lay outside the gene matches. Germline V gene data show CDR1 as LGHNA and CDR2 as YSLEER. CDR3 length: 14 amino acids. Clones were read by immunoSEQ multiplex PCR, and TCRdb kept only the in-frame ones, dropping some. The table records some 130,000 clones, around 80% of them present only once. Sequences were derived from PBMCs, sampled from a glioma patient whose treatment included an IDH1 peptide vaccine. This clonotype originated in a man aged 40-49 years with glioma. V gene TRBV4-3 combines with J gene TRBJ2-7, with 10 positions matching TRBD1. This chain's CDR3 is CASSQGTGGSEQYF. Written as DNA, the CDR3 is TGCGCCAGCAGCCAAGGGACAGGGGGGTCCGAGCAGTACTTC.